Each of the 8 T cell receptor beta chains below was sequenced from the same sample in a study of tumor and adjacent non-tumor tissue in lung cancer. The library came from three nested PCR rounds adapted from ARM-PCR protocols. A single record per CDR3 protein comes from TCRdb applying MiXCR to the multiplex PCR reads. The data hold just over 200,000 distinct CDR3 sequences, with 70% to 75% observed a single time. This sample's RNA came from whole unsorted tissue. Sequenced input: lung tumor tissue. Every receptor here comes from a man aged 55 to 70 with non-small cell lung cancer.

Details on this clonotype: The conserved final phenylalanine or tryptophan is absent from the CDR3, which likely points to a read error. The chain combines TRBV12-3 or TRBV12-4 with TRBJ2-3; tentatively, D is TRBD2 (6 bases). The CDR3 sequence is 14 residues long. Trimming removed 6 bases at V and 2 bases at J, with 12 bases between. The CDR3 DNA follows: TGTGCCAGCAGCTATGGGGGGAACACAGATACGCAGTATGTT. Residues: CASSYGGNTDTQYV.

The V call is TRBV20-1, the J call TRBJ1-1; the D gene is possibly TRBD1 (6 bases). V gave up 8 bases and J gave up 10 bases, with 23 bases separating them. The CDR3 runs to 13 residues. Germline V gene sequence: CDR1 DFQATT, CDR2 SNEGSKA (reference sequence). CDR3 sequence reads: CSTPAIGGASAFF. The CDR3 bases are TGCAGTACTCCCGCGATAGGGGGGGCATCAGCTTTCTTT.

Worth noting for this clonotype: A read error may be the cause here, since a much bigger clone is one base away. In DNA form, the CDR3 reads TGCAGCGCATCTTTAGACGGCTATACTTCACCCCTCCACTTT. It codes for CSASLDGYTSPLHF. This sequence joins TRBV29-1 and TRBJ1-6; D is unclear. Germline V gives CDR1 SQVTM, CDR2 ANQGSEA. There are 14 residues in the CDR3.

This clonotype was seen a few times. Since a much larger clone is just one base distant, this may be a read error. The V and J genes are TRBV11-2 and TRBJ2-7; the D is unclear. The CDR3 covers 13 residues. From germline, CDR1 is SGHAT and CDR2 FQNNGV. V was clipped by 2 bases and J by 4 bases, with 9 bases between them. The CDR3 is CASSLTNYYEQYF. The DNA of the CDR3 is TGTGCCAGCAGCTTAACTAACTATTACGAGCAGTACTTC.

With respect to this clonotype: The junction does not match germline at one end; this may be a read error. The V and J genes are TRBV28 and TRBJ1-1; D ambiguous. The germline V gene has CDR1 MDHEN and CDR2 SYDVKM. This CDR3 has 12 residues. In nucleotides, the CDR3 is TGTGTCAGCAGTTACTCCCTAACTGAAGCTTTCTTT. This gives the protein CVSSYSLTEAFF.

Of note for this clonotype: Mismatch with germline at one junction end may stem from a read error. The gene calls are TRBV11-3 and TRBJ2-7; 10 bases match TRBD1. CDR3 length: 15 residues. Germline V CDR1 and CDR2: SGHNT, YENEEA. The CDR3 nucleotides are TGTGCCAGAAGCTTCACCGGGACAGGGGTCGACGAGCAGAACTTC. Residues: CARSFTGTGVDEQNF.

The gene calls are TRBV30 and TRBJ2-1, with 14 bases aligning to TRBD2. The CDR3 has 17 residues. The V and J ends lost 3 bases and 7 bases, in that order; junction bases with no gene match: 11. The germline gives CDR1 GTSNPN, CDR2 SVGIG (reference sequence). CDR3 nucleotide sequence: TGTGCCTGGAGGCCAAAGGGACTAGCGGGAGCATGGAATGAGCAGTTCTTC. Protein: CAWRPKGLAGAWNEQFF. Combining the CDR3 with reference TRBV30 and TRBJ2-1 gives the whole variable domain SQTIHQWPATLVQPVGSPLSLECTVEGTSNPNLYWYRQAAGRGLQLLFYSVGIGQISSEVPQNLSASRPQDRQFILSSKKLLLSDSGFYLCAWRPKGLAGAWNEQFFGPGTRLTVL.

The sample holds many counts of this clonotype. This chain joins TRBV4-1 and TRBJ2-7; D perhaps matches TRBD2 (6 bases). V was cut by 0 bases and J by 2 bases, with 17 bases left in between. The CDR3 has 17 amino acids. Germline lookup yields CDR1 MGHRA and CDR2 YSYEKL. The CDR3 protein is CASSQDYRGGRAYEQYF. The CDR3 nucleotides are TGCGCCAGCAGCCAAGATTATCGTGGAGGGCGGGCCTACGAGCAGTACTTC.